This T cell receptor (beta chain) was sequenced in a study of response to subunit inactivated influenza vaccine. About this clonotype itself: Its antigen is as yet unknown.

TCRdb independently ran MiXCR on the RT-PCR reads; one entry per CDR3 protein. Here the sample spans 590,000 or so distinct CDR3 sequences, about 15% being singletons. This CDR3 has 14 residues. Unmatched junction bases numbered 8, after V lost 6 bases and J lost 5 bases. Germline CDR1 and CDR2: MNHEY and SMNVEV (reference sequence). Study observations and caveats: Each seasonal flu vaccination may recruit only limited new T cells, authors suggested.

The receptor's source is a man aged 50-59 years who received an inactivated influenza vaccine. This sample comprised PBMCs from blood, obtained around 14 days before vaccination. This chain connects TRBV27 to TRBJ2-5, with TRBD1 matching 8 bases. CDR3 nucleotide sequence: TGTGCCAGCAGATCGACAGGGGACTCGGAGACCCAGTACTTC. Its protein is CASRSTGDSETQYF.